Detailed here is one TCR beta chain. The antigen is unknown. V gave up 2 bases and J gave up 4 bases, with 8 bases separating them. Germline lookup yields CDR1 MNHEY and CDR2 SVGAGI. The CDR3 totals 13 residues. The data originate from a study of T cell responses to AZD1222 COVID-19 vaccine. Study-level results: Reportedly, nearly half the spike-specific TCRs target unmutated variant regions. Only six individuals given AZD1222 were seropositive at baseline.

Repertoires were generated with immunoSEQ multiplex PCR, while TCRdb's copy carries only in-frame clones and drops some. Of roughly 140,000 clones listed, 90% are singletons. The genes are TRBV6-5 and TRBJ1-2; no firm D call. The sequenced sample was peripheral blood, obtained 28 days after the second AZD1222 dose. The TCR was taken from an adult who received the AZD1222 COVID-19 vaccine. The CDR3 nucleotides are TGTGCCAGCAGTTACGCGGCCAGCTATGGCTACACCTTC. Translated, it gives CASSYAASYGYTF.